This T cell receptor (beta chain) came from a study of T-cell reconstitution after alpha-beta-depleted transplantation in children. The CDR3 consists of 12 residues. Germline lookup yields CDR1 SNHLY and CDR2 FYNNEI. Between the trimmed V and J ends, which lost 6 bases and 5 bases, there was a span of 11 bases. Library preparation (for TCRbeta) was performed with unique molecular identifiers. A single record per CDR3 protein comes from TCRdb applying MiXCR to the PCR reads. The sample consists of 200,000 to 250,000 distinct CDR3 sequences, 8% to 9.5% of them appearing once. This clonotype was observed at least ten times.

This rearrangement joins TRBV2 to TRBJ2-7; D unresolved. The TCR was taken from a human donor who donated a stem cell graft to a child with acute lymphoblastic leukemia. Sequencing was performed on PBMCs from the stem cell graft donor, taken from the stem cell graft. This CDR3 is CASRVVGNEQYF. The CDR3 nucleotides read TGTGCCAGCAGGGTGGTAGGGAACGAGCAGTACTTC.